This is a list of T cell receptor beta chains from one sample in a study of blood T cells in healthy people across ages. TCRdb itself ran the 5' RACE reads through MiXCR, one entry per CDR3 protein. Of hundreds of thousands of distinct CDR3 sequences detected, about 21% appear once; the ten largest clones hold approximately 3.7%. Input material: blood. Every receptor here comes from an older man in good health. Each CDR3 is given with its conserved first and last residue. D genes are given only for firm matches. Some rows mark clone size as missing; the rest say once, few, many or name a class of expanded clone.

cdr3_aa: CASSRRTGGVNEQYF
cdr3_nt: TGTGCCAGCAGCCGCCGGACAGGGGGTGTCAACGAGCAGTACTTC
clone_size: NA
v_call: TRBV12-3/TRBV12-4
d_call: TRBD1
j_call: TRBJ2-7

cdr3_aa: CASSPYRDRAEKLFF
cdr3_nt: TGCGCCAGCAGCCCCTACCGGGACAGGGCGGAAAAACTGTTTTTT
clone_size: few
v_call: TRBV5-1
d_call: TRBD1
j_call: TRBJ1-4

cdr3_aa: CASSQTTGVDEQYF
cdr3_nt: TGTGCCAGCAGCCAAACGACAGGGGTTGACGAGCAGTACTTC
clone_size: few
v_call: TRBV14
d_call: TRBD1
j_call: TRBJ2-7

cdr3_aa: CASSVVVEGTGGELFF
cdr3_nt: TGTGCCAGCAGCGTAGTGGTAGAAGGCACCGGCGGGGAGCTGTTTTTT
clone_size: NA
v_call: TRBV9
d_call: NA
j_call: TRBJ2-2

cdr3_aa: CASSLKAGFEQYF
cdr3_nt: TGTGCCAGCAGCCTGAAAGCAGGGTTCGAGCAGTACTTC
clone_size: many
v_call: TRBV7-2
d_call: NA
j_call: TRBJ2-7

cdr3_aa: CASSQGKAYRYF
cdr3_nt: TGTGCCAGCAGCCAAGGAAAGGCCTATCGGTACTTC
clone_size: many
v_call: TRBV3-1
d_call: NA
j_call: TRBJ2-5

cdr3_aa: CASTDGGTAKNIQYF
cdr3_nt: TGTGCCAGCACCGATGGAGGGACTGCCAAAAACATTCAGTACTTC
clone_size: NA
v_call: TRBV13
d_call: NA
j_call: TRBJ2-4

cdr3_aa: CASSLVFGRGTVNIQYF
cdr3_nt: TGTGCCAGCAGCTTAGTTTTCGGGCGCGGTACGGTAAACATTCAGTACTTC
clone_size: NA
v_call: TRBV7-2
d_call: NA
j_call: TRBJ2-4

cdr3_aa: CASSVEVSNPYEQYF
cdr3_nt: TGTGCCAGCAGCGTAGAGGTCAGTAACCCCTACGAGCAGTACTTC
clone_size: NA
v_call: TRBV9
d_call: NA
j_call: TRBJ2-7

cdr3_aa: CASSQDGTSEETQYF
cdr3_nt: TGCGCCAGCAGCCAAGATGGGACTAGCGAAGAGACCCAGTACTTC
clone_size: NA
v_call: TRBV4-3
d_call: TRBD2
j_call: TRBJ2-5

cdr3_aa: CAISDENEQFF
cdr3_nt: TGTGCCATCAGTGATGAGAATGAGCAGTTCTTC
clone_size: NA
v_call: TRBV10-3
d_call: NA
j_call: TRBJ2-1

cdr3_aa: CSVRDRRSYEQYF
cdr3_nt: TGCAGCGTCCGGGACAGGAGATCCTACGAGCAGTACTTC
clone_size: NA
v_call: TRBV29-1
d_call: TRBD1
j_call: TRBJ2-7

cdr3_aa: CASSGGGQINEKLFF
cdr3_nt: TGTGCCAGCTCCGGTGGAGGGCAGATCAATGAAAAACTGTTTTTT
clone_size: NA
v_call: TRBV2
d_call: NA
j_call: TRBJ1-4

cdr3_aa: CASSLGAGQGLNEQFF
cdr3_nt: TGCGCCAGCAGCCTAGGTGCGGGACAGGGCCTCAATGAGCAGTTCTTC
clone_size: few
v_call: TRBV5-1
d_call: TRBD1
j_call: TRBJ2-1

cdr3_aa: CSAWGLLAKNIQYF
cdr3_nt: TGCAGTGCTTGGGGACTCCTGGCCAAAAACATTCAGTACTTC
clone_size: NA
v_call: TRBV20-1
d_call: NA
j_call: TRBJ2-4

cdr3_aa: CASSAPGGTDTQYF
cdr3_nt: TGCGCCAGCAGTGCCCCAGGCGGAACAGATACGCAGTATTTT
clone_size: few
v_call: TRBV25-1
d_call: NA
j_call: TRBJ2-3

cdr3_aa: CASSSDRVSSYEQYF
cdr3_nt: TGTGCCAGCAGTTCGGACAGGGTGAGCTCCTACGAGCAGTACTTC
clone_size: NA
v_call: TRBV6-1
d_call: TRBD1
j_call: TRBJ2-7

cdr3_aa: CSANDRRTEAFF
cdr3_nt: TGCAGCGCCAATGACAGGAGGACTGAAGCTTTCTTT
clone_size: once
v_call: TRBV29-1
d_call: NA
j_call: TRBJ1-1

cdr3_aa: CASSLKFNEQFF
cdr3_nt: TGCGCCAGCAGCTTGAAGTTCAATGAGCAGTTCTTC
clone_size: once
v_call: TRBV5-1
d_call: NA
j_call: TRBJ2-1

cdr3_aa: CSARVAGLEAFF
cdr3_nt: TGCAGTGCTAGAGTGGCAGGGCTTGAAGCTTTCTTT
clone_size: NA
v_call: TRBV20-1
d_call: NA
j_call: TRBJ1-1

cdr3_aa: CASKGQGNTIYF
cdr3_nt: TGTGCCAGCAAGGGACAGGGAAACACCATATATTTT
clone_size: NA
v_call: TRBV28
d_call: TRBD1
j_call: TRBJ1-3

cdr3_aa: CATSVQADTQYF
cdr3_nt: TGTGCCACCAGTGTTCAAGCAGATACGCAGTATTTT
clone_size: NA
v_call: TRBV24-1
d_call: NA
j_call: TRBJ2-3

cdr3_aa: CSAMGPFSNEQFF
cdr3_nt: TGCAGTGCCATGGGACCGTTTTCCAATGAGCAGTTCTTC
clone_size: NA
v_call: TRBV20-1
d_call: NA
j_call: TRBJ2-1

cdr3_aa: CASSQVGQGANIQYF
cdr3_nt: TGCGCCAGCAGCCAAGTTGGACAGGGGGCTAACATTCAGTACTTC
clone_size: NA
v_call: TRBV4-1
d_call: TRBD1
j_call: TRBJ2-4

cdr3_aa: CASSPSTSVPYEQYF
cdr3_nt: TGCGCCAGCAGCCCCTCGACTAGCGTGCCCTACGAGCAGTACTTC
clone_size: NA
v_call: TRBV5-1
d_call: TRBD2
j_call: TRBJ2-7

cdr3_aa: CCAPGTGHYEQYF
cdr3_nt: TGCTGTGCTCCCGGGACAGGCCACTACGAGCAGTACTTC
clone_size: NA
v_call: TRBV20-1
d_call: TRBD1
j_call: TRBJ2-7

cdr3_aa: CASGRVYEQYF
cdr3_nt: TGTGCCAGTGGGCGGGTCTACGAGCAGTACTTC
clone_size: many
v_call: TRBV28
d_call: NA
j_call: TRBJ2-7

cdr3_aa: CASRQVNEQYF
cdr3_nt: TGCGCCAGCCGACAGGTGAACGAGCAGTACTTC
clone_size: few
v_call: TRBV5-1
d_call: NA
j_call: TRBJ2-7

cdr3_aa: CSARQGAGEKLFF
cdr3_nt: TGCAGCGCCAGACAGGGGGCGGGTGAAAAACTGTTTTTT
clone_size: many
v_call: TRBV29-1
d_call: TRBD1
j_call: TRBJ1-4

cdr3_aa: CSAHRTGSSYEQYF
cdr3_nt: TGCAGTGCTCACCGGACCGGGAGCTCCTACGAGCAGTACTTC
clone_size: NA
v_call: TRBV20-1
d_call: NA
j_call: TRBJ2-7

cdr3_aa: CASSGGGASYNEQFF
cdr3_nt: TGTGCCAGCAGCGGAGGGGGGGCAAGTTACAATGAGCAGTTCTTC
clone_size: NA
v_call: TRBV5-5
d_call: NA
j_call: TRBJ2-1

cdr3_aa: CASSSQGAGGQYEQYF
cdr3_nt: TGTGCCAGCAGCTCCCAGGGAGCGGGAGGGCAATACGAGCAGTACTTC
clone_size: few
v_call: TRBV28
d_call: TRBD2
j_call: TRBJ2-7

cdr3_aa: CSARSGSPETQYF
cdr3_nt: TGCAGTGCTAGAAGCGGGAGCCCAGAGACCCAGTACTTC
clone_size: few
v_call: TRBV20-1
d_call: TRBD2
j_call: TRBJ2-5

cdr3_aa: CSAPEREIRHEQFF
cdr3_nt: TGCAGTGCCCCAGAGCGGGAGATTCGCCATGAGCAGTTCTTC
clone_size: once
v_call: TRBV20-1
d_call: TRBD2
j_call: TRBJ2-1

cdr3_aa: CSARVREDNEQFF
cdr3_nt: TGCAGTGCTAGAGTGCGAGAAGACAATGAGCAGTTCTTC
clone_size: few
v_call: TRBV20-1
d_call: NA
j_call: TRBJ2-1

cdr3_aa: CASTLRDRSNEQFF
cdr3_nt: TGTGCCAGCACCTTACGGGACAGGAGTAATGAGCAGTTCTTC
clone_size: few
v_call: TRBV7-8
d_call: TRBD1
j_call: TRBJ2-1

cdr3_aa: CASSRWTGDPEAFF
cdr3_nt: TGCGCCAGCAGCCGCTGGACCGGGGACCCTGAAGCTTTCTTT
clone_size: NA
v_call: TRBV5-1
d_call: NA
j_call: TRBJ1-1

cdr3_aa: CASKTTSASSYNEQFF
cdr3_nt: TGTGCCAGCAAAACCACTAGCGCCAGCTCCTACAATGAGCAGTTCTTC
clone_size: many
v_call: TRBV2
d_call: TRBD2
j_call: TRBJ2-1

cdr3_aa: CASSKDLIDTQYF
cdr3_nt: TGTGCCAGCAGTAAGGACCTGATCGATACGCAGTATTTT
clone_size: few
v_call: TRBV27
d_call: NA
j_call: TRBJ2-3

cdr3_aa: CASSALAGDSNEQFF
cdr3_nt: TGTGCCAGCAGCGCGCTAGCGGGAGATAGCAATGAGCAGTTCTTC
clone_size: many
v_call: TRBV14
d_call: TRBD2
j_call: TRBJ2-1

cdr3_aa: CASSLDGRFQKLFF
cdr3_nt: TGTGCCAGCAGCCTGGACGGCCGTTTCCAAAAACTGTTTTTT
clone_size: NA
v_call: TRBV12-3/TRBV12-4
d_call: NA
j_call: TRBJ1-4

cdr3_aa: CSARGEGGSGLNSPLHF
cdr3_nt: TGCAGTGCTAGAGGGGAGGGGGGCTCCGGTCTTAATTCACCCCTCCACTTT
clone_size: few
v_call: TRBV20-1
d_call: NA
j_call: TRBJ1-6

cdr3_aa: CASSLTGTENTEAFF
cdr3_nt: TGCGCCAGCAGCTTGACCGGGACAGAGAACACTGAAGCTTTCTTT
clone_size: many
v_call: TRBV5-1
d_call: TRBD1
j_call: TRBJ1-1